Given below is one T cell receptor (beta chain) in context. Its antigen is undetermined. TCRdb independently ran MiXCR on the 5' RACE reads; one entry per CDR3 protein. The profile shows around 100,000 distinct CDR3 sequences, around 5.5% of them singletons. CDR1 and CDR2 (germline): SNHLY, FYNNEI. V was cut by 7 bases and J by 3 bases, with 9 bases left in between. There are 13 residues in the CDR3. The data stem from a study of identical twins. Study findings and constraints: Memory repertoires showed no such pattern, whereas abundant cord blood beta clonotypes carried fewer insertions. The conclusions drew on cross-sectional statistical analysis instead of tracking the same donors. Zero-insertion findings could be partly confounded by invariant cells (MAIT and iNKT cells).

The receptor was isolated from a woman aged 45-65 years in good health. The chain uses TRBV2 and TRBJ2-2, with D possibly matching TRBD2 (6 bases). Sequenced input: memory T cells sorted from blood. The CDR3 sequence is CASIREDTGELFF. The CDR3 nucleotides read TGTGCCAGCATCAGGGAGGACACCGGGGAGCTGTTTTTT.